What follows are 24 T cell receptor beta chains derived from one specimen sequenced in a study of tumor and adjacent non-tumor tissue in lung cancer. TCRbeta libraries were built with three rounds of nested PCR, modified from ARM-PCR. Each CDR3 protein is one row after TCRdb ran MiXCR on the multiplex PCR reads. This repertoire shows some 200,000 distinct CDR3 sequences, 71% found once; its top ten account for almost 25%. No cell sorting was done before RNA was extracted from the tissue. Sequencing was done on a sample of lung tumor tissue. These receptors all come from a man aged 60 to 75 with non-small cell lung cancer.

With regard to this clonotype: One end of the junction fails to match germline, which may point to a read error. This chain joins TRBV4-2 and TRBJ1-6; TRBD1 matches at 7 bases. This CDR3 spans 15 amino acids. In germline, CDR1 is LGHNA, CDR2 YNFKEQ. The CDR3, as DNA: TGTGCCACCAGCCAAGGGACAGAGAATAAATCACCCCTCCACTTT. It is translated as CATSQGTENKSPLHF.

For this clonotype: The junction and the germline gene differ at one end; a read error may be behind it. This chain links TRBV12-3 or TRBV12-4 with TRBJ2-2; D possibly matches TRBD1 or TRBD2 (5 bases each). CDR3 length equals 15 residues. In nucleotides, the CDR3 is TGTGCCAGCAGTTTTCGGGGCGCGGGCACCGGGGAGATGTATTTT. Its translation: CASSFRGAGTGEMYF.

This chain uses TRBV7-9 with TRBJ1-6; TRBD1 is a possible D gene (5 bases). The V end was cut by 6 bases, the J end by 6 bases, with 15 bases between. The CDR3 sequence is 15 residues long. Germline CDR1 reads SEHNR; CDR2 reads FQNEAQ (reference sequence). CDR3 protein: CASSLSYGGNSPLHF. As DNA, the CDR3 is TGTGCCAGCAGTTTATCCTACGGGGGTAATTCACCCCTCCACTTT.

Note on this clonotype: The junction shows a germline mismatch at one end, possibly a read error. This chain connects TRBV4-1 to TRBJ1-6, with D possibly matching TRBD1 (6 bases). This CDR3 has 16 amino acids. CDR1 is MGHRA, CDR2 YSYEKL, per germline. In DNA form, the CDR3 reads TGCACCAGCATCCTGCCGAAACAGGGAACGGGATCACCCCTCCACTTT. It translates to CTSILPKQGTGSPLHF.

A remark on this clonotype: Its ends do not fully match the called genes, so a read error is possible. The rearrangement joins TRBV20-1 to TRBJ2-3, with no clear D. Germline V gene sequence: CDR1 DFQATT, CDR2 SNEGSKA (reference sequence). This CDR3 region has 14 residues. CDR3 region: CSVSPDSGTVTQYF. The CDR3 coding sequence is TGCAGTGTTAGCCCGGATTCAGGCACAGTTACGCAGTATTTT.

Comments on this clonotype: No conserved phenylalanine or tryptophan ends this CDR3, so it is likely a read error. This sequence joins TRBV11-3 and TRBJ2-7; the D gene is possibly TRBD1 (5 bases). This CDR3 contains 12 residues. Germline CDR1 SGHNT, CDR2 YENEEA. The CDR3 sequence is CTSRAASYEQYI. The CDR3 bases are TGTACCAGCAGGGCCGCCTCCTATGAGCAGTACATC.

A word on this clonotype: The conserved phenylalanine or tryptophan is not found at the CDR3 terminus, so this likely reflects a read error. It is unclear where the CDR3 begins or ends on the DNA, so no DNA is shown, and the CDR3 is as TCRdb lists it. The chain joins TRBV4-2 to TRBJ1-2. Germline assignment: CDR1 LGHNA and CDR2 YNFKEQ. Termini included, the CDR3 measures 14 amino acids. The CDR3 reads CTSSQEQPTDGYAL.

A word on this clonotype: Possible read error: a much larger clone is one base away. Here the CDR3 reads CASSLGSTVELFF. The CDR3 nucleotides read TGTGCCAGCAGCTTGGGATCCACCGTGGAGCTGTTTTTT. The chain recombines TRBV5-4 with TRBJ2-2; D is unclear. The germline V gene has CDR1 SGHNT and CDR2 YYREEE (reference sequence). The CDR3 is made up of 13 amino acids.

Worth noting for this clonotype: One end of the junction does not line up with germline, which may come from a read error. The DNA for the CDR3 is TGCAGTGCTAGAGACCTCGCGAGCCCCGGCTACGAGCAGTACTTT. This encodes CSARDLASPGYEQYF. This chain links TRBV20-1 with TRBJ2-7, with D hard to call. The germline gives CDR1 DFQATT, CDR2 SNEGSKA (reference sequence). CDR3 length: 15 residues.

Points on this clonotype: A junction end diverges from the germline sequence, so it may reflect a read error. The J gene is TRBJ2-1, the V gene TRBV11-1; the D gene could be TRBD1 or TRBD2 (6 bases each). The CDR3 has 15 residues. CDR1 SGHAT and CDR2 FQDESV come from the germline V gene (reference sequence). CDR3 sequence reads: CVSTVRRGMGNEQSF. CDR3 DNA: TGTGTCAGCACTGTTAGGAGGGGGATGGGGAATGAGCAGTCCTTC.

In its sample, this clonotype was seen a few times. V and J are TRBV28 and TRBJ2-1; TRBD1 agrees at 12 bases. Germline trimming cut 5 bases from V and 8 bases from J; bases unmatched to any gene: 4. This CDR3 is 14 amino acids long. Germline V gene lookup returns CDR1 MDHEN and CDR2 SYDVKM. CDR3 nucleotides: TGTGCCAGCAGTGGGACAGGGGGCAAGGATGAGCAGTTCTTC. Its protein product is CASSGTGGKDEQFF.

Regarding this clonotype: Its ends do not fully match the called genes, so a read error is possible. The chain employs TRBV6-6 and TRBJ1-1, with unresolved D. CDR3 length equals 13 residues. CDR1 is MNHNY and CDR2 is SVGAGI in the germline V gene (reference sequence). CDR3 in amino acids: CASNVSRDTEAFF. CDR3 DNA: TGTGCTAGCAATGTAAGTAGGGACACTGAAGCTTTCTTT.

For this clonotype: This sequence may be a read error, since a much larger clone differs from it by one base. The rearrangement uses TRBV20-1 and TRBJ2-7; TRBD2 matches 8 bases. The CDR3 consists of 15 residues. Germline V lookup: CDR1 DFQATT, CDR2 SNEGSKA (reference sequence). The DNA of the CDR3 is TGCAGTGCTACAAGTCCGGGACTAGGGCGTTACGAGCATTACTTC. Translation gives CSATSPGLGRYEHYF.

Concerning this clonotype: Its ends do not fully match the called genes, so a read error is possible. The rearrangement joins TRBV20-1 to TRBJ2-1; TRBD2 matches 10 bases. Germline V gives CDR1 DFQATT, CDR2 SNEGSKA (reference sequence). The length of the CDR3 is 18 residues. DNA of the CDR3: TGCAGTGCTACCACCATCCACCTAGCGGGAGTCGCCTACAATGAGCAATTCTTC. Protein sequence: CSATTIHLAGVAYNEQFF.

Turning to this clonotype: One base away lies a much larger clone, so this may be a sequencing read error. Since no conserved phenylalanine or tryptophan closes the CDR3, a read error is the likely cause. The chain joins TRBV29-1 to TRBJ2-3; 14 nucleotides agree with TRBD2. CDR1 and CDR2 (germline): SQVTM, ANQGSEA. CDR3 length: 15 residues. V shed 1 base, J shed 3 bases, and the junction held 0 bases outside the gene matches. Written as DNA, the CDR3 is TGCAGCGTTGAAGGGACTAGCGGGGGGACAGATACGCAGTATTTG. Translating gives CSVEGTSGGTDTQYL.

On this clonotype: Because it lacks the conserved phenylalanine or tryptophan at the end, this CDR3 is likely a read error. CDR3 residues: CASSLSGGAGQSREQYL. CDR3 in DNA: TGTGCCAGCAGTTTAAGCGGTGGCGCAGGGCAAAGTCGCGAGCAGTACTTA. This chain links TRBV12-3 or TRBV12-4 with TRBJ2-7; D is perhaps TRBD1 or TRBD2 (5 bases each). Trimming left V 2 bases short and J 6 bases short, with 23 bases between. This CDR3 has 17 amino acids.

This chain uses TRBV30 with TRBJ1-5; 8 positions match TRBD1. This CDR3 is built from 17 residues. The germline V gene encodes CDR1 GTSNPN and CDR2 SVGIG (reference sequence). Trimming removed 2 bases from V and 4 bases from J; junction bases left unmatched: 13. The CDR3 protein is CAWSHRLTGGRNQPQHF. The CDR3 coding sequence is TGTGCCTGGAGTCACCGCCTTACAGGGGGGCGTAATCAGCCCCAGCATTTT.

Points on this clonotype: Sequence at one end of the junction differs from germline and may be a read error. Written as DNA, the CDR3 is TGTGCCAGCAGAAGACTAGCGGGAGGGCCGAATGACCAGTTCTTC. This codes for CASRRLAGGPNDQFF. The chain couples TRBV6-1 to TRBJ2-1, with 14 positions matching TRBD2. Germline CDR1 is MNHNS and CDR2 is SASEGT. This CDR3 spans 15 amino acids.

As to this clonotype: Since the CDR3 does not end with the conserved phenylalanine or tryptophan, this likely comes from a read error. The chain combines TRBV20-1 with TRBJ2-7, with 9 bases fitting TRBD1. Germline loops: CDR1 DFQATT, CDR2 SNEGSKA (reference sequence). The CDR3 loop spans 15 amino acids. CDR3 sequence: CSACPGTGSSYEQYL. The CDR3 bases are TGCAGCGCATGTCCCGGGACAGGGAGCTCCTACGAGCAGTACTTA.

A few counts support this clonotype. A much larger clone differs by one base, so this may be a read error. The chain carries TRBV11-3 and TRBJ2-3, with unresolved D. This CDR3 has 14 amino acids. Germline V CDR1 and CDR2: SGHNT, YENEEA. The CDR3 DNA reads TGTGTCAGCAGCTTAGAAGGAGAGGCAGATACGCAGTATTTT. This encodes CVSSLEGEADTQYF.

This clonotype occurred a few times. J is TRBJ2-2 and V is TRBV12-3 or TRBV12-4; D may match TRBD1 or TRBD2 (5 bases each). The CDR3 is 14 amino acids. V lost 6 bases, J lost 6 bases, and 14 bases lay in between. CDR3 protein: CASSGTVLSGELFF. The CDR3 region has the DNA TGTGCCAGCAGCGGGACGGTTTTGTCCGGGGAGCTGTTTTTT.

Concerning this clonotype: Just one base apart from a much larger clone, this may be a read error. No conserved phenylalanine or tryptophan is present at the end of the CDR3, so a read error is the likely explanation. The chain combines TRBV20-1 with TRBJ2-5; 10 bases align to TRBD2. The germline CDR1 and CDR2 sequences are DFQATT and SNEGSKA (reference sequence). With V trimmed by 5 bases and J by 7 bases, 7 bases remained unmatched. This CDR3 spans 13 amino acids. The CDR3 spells CSASTSGEGTQYL. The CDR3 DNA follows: TGCAGTGCTTCTACTAGCGGGGAGGGGACCCAGTACTTA.

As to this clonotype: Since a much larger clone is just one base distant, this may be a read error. DNA of the CDR3: TGCAGCATTCGTACGGACGGATATGGCTACACCTTC. The encoded protein is CSIRTDGYGYTF. The V and J genes are TRBV29-1 and TRBJ1-2, with D hard to call. Germline lookup yields CDR1 SQVTM and CDR2 ANQGSEA. V was pared by 8 bases and J by 5 bases, with 15 bases between. The CDR3 extends over 12 amino acids.

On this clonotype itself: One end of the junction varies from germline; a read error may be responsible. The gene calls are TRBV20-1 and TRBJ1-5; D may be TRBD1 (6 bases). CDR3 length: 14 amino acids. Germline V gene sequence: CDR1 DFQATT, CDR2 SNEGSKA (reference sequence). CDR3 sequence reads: CSAITGYSNQPLHF. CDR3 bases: TGCAGTGCTATCACAGGGTATAGCAATCAGCCCCTGCATTTT.